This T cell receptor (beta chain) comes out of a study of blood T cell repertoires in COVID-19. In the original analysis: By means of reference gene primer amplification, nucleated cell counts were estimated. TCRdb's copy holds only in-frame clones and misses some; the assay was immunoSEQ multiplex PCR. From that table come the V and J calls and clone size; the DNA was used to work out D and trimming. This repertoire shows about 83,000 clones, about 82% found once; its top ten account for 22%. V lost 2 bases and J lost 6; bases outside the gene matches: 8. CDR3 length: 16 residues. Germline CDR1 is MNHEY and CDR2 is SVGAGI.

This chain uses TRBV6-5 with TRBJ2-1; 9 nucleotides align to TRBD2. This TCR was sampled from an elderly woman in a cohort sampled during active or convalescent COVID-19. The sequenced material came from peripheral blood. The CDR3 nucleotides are TGTGCCAGCAGTTACACATTGGCGGGAGGGCTCAATGAGCAGTTCTTC. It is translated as CASSYTLAGGLNEQFF.